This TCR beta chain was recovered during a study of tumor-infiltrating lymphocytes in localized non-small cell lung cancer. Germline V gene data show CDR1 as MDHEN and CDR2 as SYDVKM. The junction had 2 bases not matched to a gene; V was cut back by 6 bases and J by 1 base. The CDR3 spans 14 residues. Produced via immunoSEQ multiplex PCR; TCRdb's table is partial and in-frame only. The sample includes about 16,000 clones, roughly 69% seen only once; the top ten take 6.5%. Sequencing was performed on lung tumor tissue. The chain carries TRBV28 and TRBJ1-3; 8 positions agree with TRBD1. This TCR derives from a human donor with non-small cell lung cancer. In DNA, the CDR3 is TGTGCCAGCAGAGGACAGGGATCTGGAAACACCATATATTTT. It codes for CASRGQGSGNTIYF.